The 29 T cell receptor beta chains in this list originate from one sample, sequenced in a study of blood T cells in healthy people across ages. Through a sample-barcoded 5' primer and a J-beta primer mix, a second PCR was run for roughly 7 to 12 cycles. TCRdb reprocessed the 5' RACE reads via MiXCR and lists one record per CDR3 protein. The repertoire holds 1.2 million to 1.5 million distinct CDR3 sequences, approximately 60% seen once, with over 6.5% in the top ten. Sequencing was carried out using blood. The receptors stem from a young man in good health.

This clonotype was seen a few times. The rearrangement uses TRBV12-3 or TRBV12-4 and TRBJ2-7; D might be TRBD2 (5 bases). The DNA end is a closer match to TRBJ2-5, so the J assignment may be wrong. The CDR3 is 13 amino acids. The CDR3 DNA reads TGTGCCAGCAGTTTCGGGAACAAGGGGACCCAGTACTTC. Encoded protein: CASSFGNKGTQYF.

This clonotype was observed a few times. V usage is TRBV29-1 and J usage is TRBJ2-7; TRBD2 is a possible D gene (6 bases). There are 13 residues in the CDR3. Germline assignment: CDR1 SQVTM and CDR2 ANQGSEA. Trimming took off 4 bases at V and 0 bases at J, with 10 bases between the two ends. For the CDR3, the DNA is TGCAGCGTTGGGCAGACTAGCTCCTACGAGCAGTACTTC. It specifies CSVGQTSSYEQYF.

The CDR3 region is CAISRDTNTGELFF. DNA for the CDR3: TGTGCCATCAGCCGGGACACGAACACCGGGGAGCTGTTTTTT. This chain joins TRBV10-3 and TRBJ2-2; weak D call: TRBD1 (6 bases). There are 14 residues in the CDR3. Trimming removed 6 bases at V and 0 bases at J, with 8 bases between. CDR1 is ENHRY and CDR2 is SYGVKD in the germline V gene.

This chain uses TRBV20-1 with TRBJ2-3, with D perhaps TRBD2 (6 bases). V lost 4 bases to trimming and J lost 7 bases, with 21 bases between them. Germline V lookup: CDR1 DFQATT, CDR2 SNEGSKA (reference sequence). CDR3 length equals 15 residues. Here the CDR3 DNA reads TGCAGTGCTAACAATCCGGGACTGGGAGTCTATACGCAGTATTTT. Amino acids: CSANNPGLGVYTQYF.

V usage is TRBV20-1 and J usage is TRBJ1-1, with D possibly being TRBD1 (5 bases). Germline values: CDR1 DFQATT, CDR2 SNEGSKA (reference sequence). V lost 0 bases, J lost 4 bases, and 9 bases lay in between. There are 13 residues in the CDR3. The CDR3 sequence: CSARDRAATEAFF. The CDR3 bases are TGCAGTGCTAGAGACAGGGCTGCCACTGAAGCTTTCTTT.

This clonotype was seen a single time. V is TRBV13 and J is TRBJ2-7; 9 positions agree with TRBD2. Per the germline V gene, CDR1 is PRHDT and CDR2 is FYEKMQ (reference sequence). The CDR3 totals 13 residues. J was trimmed by 3 bases and V by 6 bases; bases with no gene match: 3. Written as DNA, the CDR3 is TGTGCCAGCAGGCGGGAGGGGGACTACGAGCAGTACTTC. Amino acids: CASRREGDYEQYF.

The table lists this clonotype with a count of one. The chain uses TRBV4-3 and TRBJ2-2; D unresolved. The germline V gene has CDR1 LGHNA and CDR2 YSLEER. The CDR3 runs 16 residues. Trimming stripped 0 bases from V and 1 base from J, with 9 bases between. The DNA for the CDR3 is TGCGCCAGCAGCCAAGATAGACAAGAGAACACCGGGGAGCTGTTTTTT. Translated, it gives CASSQDRQENTGELFF.

This clonotype showed up just a few times. The DNA of the CDR3 is TGCAGCGTTGTTGGGGGACAGCGGGATTTCGAGCAGTACTTC. As protein: CSVVGGQRDFEQYF. The chain uses TRBV29-1 and TRBJ2-7, with D perhaps TRBD1 or TRBD2 (7 bases each). V lost 4 bases to trimming and J lost 6 bases, with 19 bases between them. CDR1 and CDR2 (germline): SQVTM, ANQGSEA. The CDR3 runs to 14 residues.

The chain recombines TRBV29-1 with TRBJ2-1; maybe TRBD2 (5 bases). The CDR3 is made up of 12 amino acids. Germline V CDR1 and CDR2: SQVTM, ANQGSEA. CDR3 protein: CIAGLQYNEQFF. CDR3 nucleotides: TGCATCGCGGGCCTACAATACAATGAGCAGTTCTTC.

This clonotype was observed a handful of times. This chain links TRBV6-2 or TRBV6-3 with TRBJ2-7; the match to TRBD2 covers 7 bases. The germline V gene has CDR1 MNHEY and CDR2 SVGEGT. V lost 0 bases, J lost 6 bases, and 5 bases stayed unmatched. CDR3 size: 14 residues. CDR3 sequence: CASSYSWLAVEQYF. In DNA form, the CDR3 reads TGTGCCAGCAGTTACTCGTGGCTAGCGGTCGAGCAGTACTTC.

V and J are TRBV5-1 and TRBJ1-4, with D hard to call. Germline CDR1 is SGHRS and CDR2 is YFSETQ. V was pared by 8 bases and J by 6 bases, with 14 bases between. This CDR3 spans 13 amino acids. The CDR3 bases are TGCGCCAGTAGTGCAGAAGGATATGAAAAACTGTTTTTT. It codes for CASSAEGYEKLFF.

The genes are TRBV7-2 and TRBJ2-1; no definite D call. Per the germline V gene, CDR1 is SGHTA and CDR2 is FQGNSA. This CDR3 is 15 amino acids long. Deletions cut 6 bases from V and 0 bases from J, with 12 bases between. This CDR3 is CASRYRVYSYNEQFF. CDR3 sequence (DNA): TGTGCCAGCAGATACCGGGTCTACTCCTACAATGAGCAGTTCTTC.

The gene calls are TRBV10-3 and TRBJ2-7; 10 nucleotides align to TRBD2. V lost 5 bases to trimming and J lost 2 bases; unmatched junction nucleotides: 6. Germline values: CDR1 ENHRY, CDR2 SYGVKD. The CDR3 is 15 amino acids. Here the CDR3 DNA reads TGTGCCATCAGTCAATCTAGCGGGGGACCCTACGAGCAGTACTTC. Translating it yields CAISQSSGGPYEQYF.

Concerning this clonotype itself: Its ends do not fully match the called genes, so a read error is possible. As DNA, the CDR3 is TGCAGTGCTAGTGGGGGACTAGCGGGGGGCTTCTCCTGCGAGCAGTACTTC. Its protein product is CSASGGLAGGFSCEQYF. The chain couples TRBV20-1 to TRBJ2-7, with 15 bases identical to TRBD2. The CDR3 sequence is 17 residues long. Germline V gives CDR1 DFQATT, CDR2 SNEGSKA (reference sequence).

This CDR3 reads CASSLGPTGLGGYTF. CDR3 DNA sequence: TGCGCCAGCAGCTTGGGGCCGACAGGCCTGGGTGGCTACACCTTC. The rearrangement links TRBV5-1 to TRBJ1-2; TRBD1 is a possible D gene (6 bases). CDR3 length equals 15 residues. The V and J ends lost 0 bases and 7 bases respectively, with 16 bases between them. Per the germline V gene, CDR1 is SGHRS and CDR2 is YFSETQ.

This clonotype was seen only a few times. The V call is TRBV12-3 or TRBV12-4, the J call TRBJ1-5; TRBD1 might be the D (5 bases). The CDR3 length is 13 residues. V lost 5 bases and J 4 bases, leaving 9 bases between the germline ends. CDR3 sequence reads: CASSHQGNQPQHF. CDR3 DNA: TGTGCCAGCAGTCATCAGGGTAATCAGCCCCAGCATTTT.

This clonotype turned up a few times. The chain joins TRBV20-1 to TRBJ2-3, with TRBD2 matching over 11 bases. CDR1 is DFQATT and CDR2 is SNEGSKA in the germline V gene (reference sequence). V lost 3 bases, J lost 7 bases, and 6 bases stayed unmatched. CDR3 length equals 14 residues. In nucleotides, the CDR3 is TGCAGTGCTAGGACTAGCGGGAAGCTATATACGCAGTATTTT. Encoded protein: CSARTSGKLYTQYF.

The sample holds a few counts of this clonotype. The chain links TRBV4-1 to TRBJ2-5, with D possibly TRBD1 on 6 matching bases. The V gene lost 3 bases and the J gene lost 0 bases, with 14 bases spanning the gap. The CDR3 length is 16 residues. Germline loops: CDR1 MGHRA, CDR2 YSYEKL. DNA of the CDR3: TGCGCCAGCAGCCAGCTTGTGGACAGCCACCAAGAGACCCAGTACTTC. This codes for CASSQLVDSHQETQYF.

The chain is built from TRBV19 and TRBJ2-7, with D unclear. The CDR3 sequence is 18 residues long. V was pared by 3 bases and J by 3 bases, with 24 bases between. CDR1 is LNHDA, CDR2 SQIVND, per germline (reference sequence). In DNA form, the CDR3 reads TGTGCCAGTAGTATCCAACCTCGGAGAGTAGGGCTAAACTACGAGCAGTACTTC. Protein product: CASSIQPRRVGLNYEQYF.

With respect to this clonotype: One junction end does not reproduce the germline sequence, and a read error may be involved. The V and J genes are TRBV7-8 and TRBJ2-3; tentative D call: TRBD2 (6 bases). The CDR3 has 16 residues. Germline CDR1 SGHVS, CDR2 FQNEAQ. The CDR3 bases are TGTGCCAGCAGCTTAGCTGGGACCACTAGCACAGATACGCGGTATTTT. Translating it yields CASSLAGTTSTDTRYF.

There are a few counts of this clonotype. The chain is built from TRBV10-2 and TRBJ2-1; no clear D. The germline V gene encodes CDR1 WSHSY and CDR2 SAAADI. V was cut by 6 bases and J by 11 bases, with 11 bases left in between. The CDR3 has 11 residues. In DNA form, the CDR3 reads TGCGCCAGCAGGACCAGCGATCAGCAGTTCTTC. This encodes CASRTSDQQFF.

V and J are TRBV6-4 and TRBJ1-2; perhaps TRBD1 as D (5 bases). CDR3 length: 15 residues. Germline V gene lookup returns CDR1 MRHNA and CDR2 SNTAGT. Trimming stripped 0 bases from V and 3 bases from J, with 11 bases between. CDR3 in DNA: TGTGCCAGCAGTGACTCGGGGCAGGGCTACTATGGCTACACCTTC. Residues: CASSDSGQGYYGYTF.

J is TRBJ2-5 and V is TRBV20-1; D may be TRBD2 (5 bases). The DNA end lines up better with TRBJ2-7; the J call may be wrong. Germline assignment: CDR1 DFQATT and CDR2 SNEGSKA (reference sequence). The CDR3 has 12 amino acids. The CDR3 reads CSGVPSEDEQYF. DNA of the CDR3: TGCAGTGGGGTACCTTCGGAGGACGAGCAGTACTTC.

The V gene is TRBV25-1, the J gene TRBJ1-2; no clear D. This CDR3 comprises 14 residues. Germline CDR1 is MGHDK and CDR2 is SYGVNS. V shed 10 bases and J shed 7 bases, with 22 bases lying between them. The CDR3 coding sequence is TGTGCCAACAGCAAGTTTCTGAGGTCTGGTGGCTACACCTTC. Its protein is CANSKFLRSGGYTF.

This clonotype came up once. One junction end disagrees with the germline gene, perhaps due to a read error. The genes are TRBV4-3 and TRBJ2-1; D perhaps matches TRBD2 (6 bases). The CDR3 covers 20 residues. The germline gives CDR1 LGHNA, CDR2 YSLEER. Here the CDR3 DNA reads TGCGCCAGCAGCCAAGGGGGAGGCTGGGGGATACCGAGCTCCTACAAGGAGCAGTTCTTC. Protein sequence: CASSQGGGWGIPSSYKEQFF.

The genes are TRBV7-6 and TRBJ2-7; D ambiguous. Germline CDR1 and CDR2: SGHVS and FNYEAQ. Trimming took off 5 bases at V and 9 bases at J, with 20 bases between the two ends. The CDR3 loop spans 14 amino acids. The CDR3 DNA reads as TGTGCCAGCAGCGTAGAATCTGTTAGTCAAGCGCAGTACTTC. The encoded protein is CASSVESVSQAQYF.

The chain couples TRBV25-1 to TRBJ1-5; D might be TRBD1 (6 bases). Trimming cost V 4 bases and J 7 bases, with 14 bases left between them. The germline V gene encodes CDR1 MGHDK and CDR2 SYGVNS. The CDR3 length is 14 residues. CDR3 in amino acids: CASSGGGRGQPQHF. The CDR3 DNA follows: TGTGCCAGCAGTGGAGGGGGAAGAGGGCAGCCCCAGCATTTT.

This clonotype was counted only a few times. The chain has TRBV15 and TRBJ2-1; D is undetermined. CDR3 length: 13 residues. Germline V lookup: CDR1 LNHNV, CDR2 YYDKDF (reference sequence). V was shortened by 1 base and J by 4 bases, with 5 bases between the two germline ends. The CDR3 loop is CATSRAGYNEQFF. The CDR3 bases are TGTGCCACCAGCAGAGCGGGTTACAATGAGCAGTTCTTC.

The genes are TRBV7-9 and TRBJ1-1; D call uncertain. V lost 5 bases, J lost 1 base, and 20 bases lay in between. CDR1 SEHNR and CDR2 FQNEAQ come from the germline V gene (reference sequence). This CDR3 is 17 amino acids long. The CDR3 sequence: CASSPLPGVWGNTEAFF. DNA of the CDR3: TGTGCCAGCAGCCCCTTACCCGGGGTTTGGGGGAACACTGAAGCTTTCTTT.